This T cell receptor (beta chain) was identified in a study of cytomegalovirus exposure and HLA in healthy donors. Whole-study results and caveats: At a 0.05 false discovery rate, a later analysis found 16,951 TCR beta sequences to be associated with HLA alleles.

CDR1 is MGHDK, CDR2 SYGVNS, per germline. CDR3 length: 16 amino acids. Losses at the gene ends were 4 bases for V and 4 bases for J; bases not matched to a gene: 11. About this clone: Its antigen is currently unknown.

The study ran its PCR with 60 Vbeta and 13 Jbeta primers. The repertoire was sequenced with immunoSEQ multiplex PCR; TCRdb's copy has only in-frame clones and lacks some. The repertoire includes roughly 180,000 clones, just over 75% of them detected once, and about 1.5% sits in the top ten. The sequencing sample was made of PBMCs. The chain joins TRBV25-1 to TRBJ2-5, with 8 bases that match TRBD2. The receptor's source is a young man in good health and CMV-seronegative. The CDR3 sequence is CASSGPGFSGVETQYF. In nucleotides, the CDR3 is TGTGCCAGCAGTGGCCCCGGGTTTAGCGGGGTAGAGACCCAGTACTTC.